What follows are 17 T cell receptor beta chains derived from one specimen sequenced in a study of T-cell reconstitution after alpha-beta-depleted transplantation in children. It was with unique molecular identifiers that the TCRbeta library was prepared. TCRdb independently ran MiXCR on the PCR reads; one entry per CDR3 protein. The profile covers approximately 490,000 distinct CDR3 sequences, with around 13% appearing a single time and about 5% taken by the ten largest. Source: PBMCs from the stem cell graft donor, taken from the stem cell graft. These receptors all come from a human donor who donated a stem cell graft to a child with combined immunodeficiency.

This sequence joins TRBV12-3 or TRBV12-4 and TRBJ2-7; D gene ambiguous. The CDR3 covers 12 residues. The V end lost 2 bases, the J end lost 6 bases, and 8 bases lay between the germline ends. The CDR3 is CASSLRASEQYF. CDR3 in DNA: TGTGCCAGCAGTTTAAGGGCGAGCGAGCAGTACTTC.

This clonotype came up many times. The chain carries TRBV10-3 and TRBJ2-1; 12 bases are a match to TRBD2. Germline V CDR1 and CDR2: ENHRY, SYGVKD. The CDR3 totals 16 residues. The junction had 8 bases not matched to a gene; V was cut back by 3 bases and J by 8 bases. The CDR3 loop reads CAISDPTSGSVDEQFF. DNA of the CDR3: TGTGCCATCAGTGACCCGACTAGCGGGAGTGTCGATGAGCAGTTCTTC.

This chain connects TRBV12-3 or TRBV12-4 to TRBJ2-3; 9 bases match TRBD1. CDR3 length: 13 residues. Germline trimming cut 6 bases from V and 4 bases from J; bases unmatched to any gene: 2. CDR3 in DNA: TGTGCCAGCAGAAGGGACAGGGCAGATACGCAGTATTTT. Translation gives CASRRDRADTQYF.

The rearrangement uses TRBV7-8 and TRBJ2-7, with 8 bases matching TRBD1. CDR1 is SGHVS and CDR2 is FQNEAQ in the germline V gene. The length of the CDR3 is 15 residues. J gave up 0 bases and V 5 bases, and 6 bases lay outside the gene matches. CDR3 sequence: CASSGSRGPSYEQYF. In DNA, the CDR3 is TGTGCCAGCAGCGGCTCCAGGGGGCCCTCCTACGAGCAGTACTTC.

The J gene is TRBJ2-3, the V gene TRBV23-1; 8 nucleotides agree with TRBD1. TRBV23-1 is designated an ORF whose function remains uncertain. V was pared by 0 bases and J by 2 bases, with 10 bases of the junction left unmatched. The CDR3 sequence is 18 residues long. This CDR3 reads CASSQSFSRTGPTDTQYF. The CDR3 DNA is TGCGCCAGCAGTCAATCCTTTAGTAGGACAGGGCCCACAGATACGCAGTATTTT.

In its sample, this clonotype was seen once. The rearrangement uses TRBV4-2 and TRBJ1-5; unclear D gene. From germline, CDR1 is LGHNA and CDR2 YNFKEQ. V was pared by 4 bases and J by 0 bases, with 16 bases between. The CDR3 length is 17 residues. CDR3 in amino acids: CASSPSSRSYSNQPQHF. For the CDR3, the DNA is TGTGCCAGCAGCCCCTCATCGAGGTCCTATAGCAATCAGCCCCAGCATTTT.

This clonotype was counted many times. The chain uses TRBV4-3 and TRBJ2-7, with a possible D match to TRBD2 (6 bases). The V gene's germline CDR1 is LGHNA and CDR2 YSLEER. V lost 4 bases and J 2 bases, leaving 12 bases between the germline ends. The length of the CDR3 is 14 residues. This CDR3 is CASSPEGDPYEQYF. DNA for the CDR3: TGCGCCAGCAGCCCGGAGGGTGACCCCTACGAGCAGTACTTC.

This clonotype showed up many times. The V call is TRBV24-1, the J call TRBJ2-7; D remains ambiguous. Trimming stripped 1 base from V and 5 bases from J, with 5 bases between. The CDR3 covers 12 residues. Germline values: CDR1 KGHDR, CDR2 SFDVKD. CDR3 amino acids: CATSDFSDEQYF. The CDR3 bases are TGTGCCACCAGTGATTTCTCGGACGAGCAGTACTTC.

The genes are TRBV19 and TRBJ1-2; the match to TRBD1 covers 8 bases. Per germline, CDR1 LNHDA and CDR2 SQIVND (reference sequence). The junction had 4 bases not matched to a gene; V was cut back by 8 bases and J by 2 bases. The CDR3 has 13 residues. CDR3 amino acids: CASYGQGNYGYTF. In DNA, the CDR3 is TGTGCCAGTTACGGACAGGGAAACTATGGCTACACCTTC.

This clonotype has a count of ten or more. The chain carries TRBV5-1 and TRBJ2-3; D gene uncertain. With 1 base removed from V and 2 bases from J, the gap between germline ends came to 8 bases. The CDR3 sequence is 14 residues long. Germline CDR1 SGHRS, CDR2 YFSETQ. The CDR3 spells CASSLQGYTDTQYF. For the CDR3, the DNA is TGCGCCAGCAGCTTGCAAGGGTACACAGATACGCAGTATTTT.

This clonotype has just a few counts. The CDR3 region is CASRGTSGTGELFF. Here the CDR3 DNA reads TGTGCCAGCAGGGGGACTAGCGGGACCGGGGAGCTGTTTTTT. This chain uses TRBV7-9 with TRBJ2-2; 12 bases fit TRBD2. The CDR3 contains 14 residues. The junction had 1 base not matched to a gene; V was cut back by 6 bases and J by 5 bases. Germline lookup yields CDR1 SEHNR and CDR2 FQNEAQ (reference sequence).

The table lists this clonotype with many counts. V and J are TRBV24-1 and TRBJ2-3, with D possibly matching TRBD1 (5 bases). Germline V gene sequence: CDR1 KGHDR, CDR2 SFDVKD. Trimming removed 4 bases from V and 2 bases from J, with 9 bases in between. The CDR3 spans 14 residues. The CDR3 sequence: CATSDRAATDTQYF. DNA of the CDR3: TGTGCCACCAGTGACAGGGCCGCCACAGATACGCAGTATTTT.

The rearrangement joins TRBV9 to TRBJ1-3; D may be TRBD1 (5 bases). The CDR3 sequence is 16 residues long. Trimming shortened V by 4 bases and J by 0 bases, and 14 bases separated the two germline ends. Germline V gene lookup returns CDR1 SGDLS and CDR2 YYNGEE. The CDR3 protein is CASSPEGRFSGNTIYF. In DNA, the CDR3 is TGTGCCAGCAGCCCCGAGGGGAGGTTCTCTGGAAACACCATATATTTT.

The chain employs TRBV6-5 and TRBJ2-1; D is possibly TRBD1 (5 bases). V gave up 2 bases and J gave up 3 bases, with 14 bases separating them. Germline V gene sequence: CDR1 MNHEY, CDR2 SVGAGI. The CDR3 is made up of 16 amino acids. This CDR3 is CASSYGAPSYYNEQFF. In nucleotides, the CDR3 is TGTGCCAGCAGTTACGGGGCACCGAGCTACTACAATGAGCAGTTCTTC.

This clonotype appeared a few times. The chain carries TRBV5-6 and TRBJ2-1; 7 bases line up with TRBD2. V dropped 6 bases and J dropped 9; count of bases not matched to a gene: 9. The CDR3 extends over 13 amino acids. CDR1 SGHDT and CDR2 YYEEEE come from the germline V gene. The CDR3 sequence: CASTLWGGSEQFF. The CDR3 DNA is TGTGCCAGCACCCTTTGGGGGGGTAGTGAGCAGTTCTTC. Full variable domain (outside the CDR3, taken from reference TRBV5-6 and TRBJ2-1): DAGVTQSPTHLIKTRGQQVTLRCSPKSGHDTVSWYQQALGQGPQFIFQYYEEEERQRGNFPDRFSGHQFPNYSSELNVNALLLGDSALYLCASTLWGGSEQFFGPGTRLTVL.

This clonotype was observed a few times. The genes are TRBV29-1 and TRBJ2-1; 8 bases agree with TRBD1. Unmatched junction bases numbered 9, after V lost 4 bases and J lost 4 bases. CDR3 size: 15 residues. Germline V gives CDR1 SQVTM, CDR2 ANQGSEA. This CDR3 reads CSVASIYRGYNEQFF. The CDR3 DNA reads as TGCAGCGTTGCCTCAATCTACAGGGGGTACAATGAGCAGTTCTTC.

This chain uses TRBV30 with TRBJ1-2; TRBD1 is a possible D gene (6 bases). Per germline, CDR1 GTSNPN and CDR2 SVGIG (reference sequence). The V end lost 2 bases, the J end lost 4 bases, and 17 bases lay between the germline ends. The CDR3 covers 15 residues. The CDR3 DNA follows: TGTGCCTGGAGTACACACAGGGAGGTTCGCTATGGCTACACCTTC. Its protein product is CAWSTHREVRYGYTF.